This T cell receptor beta chain appears in the sequencing data of a study of blood T cell repertoires in COVID-19. The CDR3 has 12 amino acids. Germline values: CDR1 SQVTM, CDR2 ANQGSEA. Trimming left V 1 base short and J 5 bases short, with 9 bases between. How the authors handled the data: Scientists estimated how many nucleated cells there were by amplifying reference gene primers. Sequencing was performed with immunoSEQ multiplex PCR; in TCRdb, only in-frame clones are kept and a portion is missing. V and J calls and clone size come straight from that table; D and trimming were deduced from the DNA. The sample consists of approximately 330,000 clones, over 80% of them appearing once.

The source is a man aged 25-45 years with COVID-19, enrolled during active disease. The sample was peripheral blood. The chain recombines TRBV29-1 with TRBJ2-7, with D perhaps matching TRBD1 (6 bases). The CDR3 DNA is TGCAGCGTTGAAGGGGGGCACGACGAGCAGTACTTC. It encodes CSVEGGHDEQYF.